This T cell receptor (beta chain) was captured in a study of beta chain features in type 1 diabetes. The wider study: Age and gender were similar between patients and healthy donors, as were cell yields. General observations from the study: More deletions and fewer insertions at VDJ junctions were found in patients with type 1 diabetes. Sampled from patients, naive, central memory and Treg TCRB repertoires appeared more similar than those sampled from healthy donors.

Blood was drawn once from each donor into heparinised tubes. The draws averaged approximately 110 mL. The table lists this clone with a few counts. What it binds is not known. Germline V lookup: CDR1 SGHRS, CDR2 YFSETQ. The junction had 3 bases not matched to a gene; V was cut back by 4 bases and J by 7 bases. The CDR3 sequence is 15 residues long. Reverse transcribing all isolated RNA meant expressed TCRB transcripts were sequenced. The protocol was immunoSEQ multiplex PCR, while the TCRdb copy is restricted to in-frame clones and leaves out a portion. The sample consists of hundreds of thousands of clones, over 12% of them appearing once.

The chain employs TRBV5-1 and TRBJ2-1; 15 bases align to TRBD2. This TCR came from a woman aged 40 to 50 in good health. The specimen sequenced was naive CD4+ T cells from blood. The CDR3: CASSPGLAGGNEQFF. CDR3 sequence (DNA): TGCGCCAGCAGCCCGGGACTAGCGGGGGGAAATGAGCAGTTCTTC.